Below are 21 T cell receptor beta chains sequenced from a single sample in a study of a mutant IDH1 vaccine in newly diagnosed glioma. The time point was: week 5, during vaccination. Doses of 300 ug of mutant IDH1 20-mer peptide were given with topical imiquimod. This table comes from immunoSEQ multiplex PCR, and its TCRdb copy is limited to in-frame clones, with some not included. Seen here are some 37,000 clones, about 80% observed once, and the top ten hold approximately 5.7%. No antigens are known for them. The material was PBMCs, obtained from a glioma patient whose treatment included an IDH1 peptide vaccine. The receptors originated from a man in his forties with glioma.

A single count supports this clone. The chain couples TRBV4-1 to TRBJ1-4, with TRBD1 matching 7 bases. The CDR3 runs 15 residues. Germline V lookup: CDR1 MGHRA, CDR2 YSYEKL. V gave up 2 bases and J gave up 8 bases; unmatched junction bases: 8. DNA of the CDR3: TGCGCCAGCAGCCAAACCGACAGGGAGGAGGAAAAACTGTTTTTT. Translating it yields CASSQTDREEEKLFF.

This clone was detected only a few times. This chain connects TRBV19 to TRBJ1-5; D call uncertain. This CDR3 region has 13 residues. The V end was cut by 6 bases, the J end by 4 bases, with 10 bases between. The V gene's germline CDR1 is LNHDA and CDR2 SQIVND (reference sequence). The CDR3 loop is CASRSGRNQPQHF. CDR3 coding DNA: TGTGCCAGTAGGTCCGGGAGGAATCAGCCCCAGCATTTT.

In DNA form, the CDR3 reads TGTGCCAGCAGTGAAACCCTAGCGGGGGAGCAGTTCTTC. It specifies CASSETLAGEQFF. This chain links TRBV6-1 with TRBJ2-1; 9 nucleotides line up with TRBD2. Trimming took 2 bases from V and 10 from J; bases not matched to a gene: 3. The V gene's germline CDR1 is MNHNS and CDR2 SASEGT. The CDR3 is made up of 13 amino acids.

The V and J genes are TRBV20-1 and TRBJ1-2; no clear D. Trimming stripped 6 bases from V and 4 bases from J, with 6 bases between. The germline CDR1 and CDR2 sequences are DFQATT and SNEGSKA (reference sequence). The CDR3 has 10 residues. The CDR3 region has the DNA TGCAGTGCCCCCGGCTATGGCTACACCTTC. Its protein product is CSAPGYGYTF.

This chain joins TRBV19 and TRBJ2-7; 10 bases match TRBD2. The CDR3 consists of 13 residues. The J segment lost 4 bases and the V segment lost 7 bases, leaving 4 bases of the junction unmatched. Germline V gene data show CDR1 as LNHDA and CDR2 as SQIVND (reference sequence). The CDR3 DNA reads as TGTGCCAGTAAGACTAGCGGGCGGTACGAGCAGTACTTC. Its protein is CASKTSGRYEQYF.

In its sample, this clone was seen once. The CDR3 DNA reads TGTGCCAGCAGCCAAGTTCTTTTTGGGGCCTCCATATATTTT. Protein: CASSQVLFGASIYF. This chain links TRBV14 with TRBJ1-3; D might be TRBD1 (5 bases). Germline V gives CDR1 SGHDN, CDR2 FVKESK. V lost 1 base, J lost 11 bases, and 15 bases lay in between. This CDR3 is 14 amino acids long.

This chain links TRBV18 with TRBJ1-5; 7 nucleotides line up with TRBD1. In germline, CDR1 is KGHSH, CDR2 LQKENI. The CDR3 runs to 15 residues. V trimming: 3 bases; J trimming: 2 bases; junction bases outside the gene matches: 4. The CDR3 DNA reads TGTGCCAGCTCACCTGGACAGGCGGGCAATCAGCCCCAGCATTTT. Translation: CASSPGQAGNQPQHF.

This chain links TRBV5-4 with TRBJ1-5, with 11 bases matching TRBD1. Germline CDR1 reads SGHNT; CDR2 reads YYREEE (reference sequence). Trimming removed 3 bases from V and 7 bases from J; junction bases left unmatched: 3. The CDR3 sequence is 14 residues long. CDR3 sequence reads: CASSSGTGGQPQHF. The CDR3 nucleotides read TGTGCCAGCAGCTCCGGGACAGGGGGACAGCCCCAGCATTTT.

The chain recombines TRBV5-1 with TRBJ2-3; D unresolved. Germline V gene sequence: CDR1 SGHRS, CDR2 YFSETQ. The CDR3 extends over 17 amino acids. V gave up 0 bases and J gave up 2 bases, with 16 bases separating them. In nucleotides, the CDR3 is TGCGCCAGCAGCTTGGGAGGTTGGGCAGAATACACAGATACGCAGTATTTT. Protein: CASSLGGWAEYTDTQYF.

This rearrangement joins TRBV5-6 to TRBJ2-2; 10 bases agree with TRBD2. The CDR3 is made up of 17 amino acids. With V trimmed by 4 bases and J by 4 bases, 10 bases remained unmatched. Germline V gene sequence: CDR1 SGHDT, CDR2 YYEEEE. The CDR3 coding sequence is TGTGCCAGCAGCAGCGCTCTAGCGGGGGAGGTCACCGGGGAGCTGTTTTTT. Encoded protein: CASSSALAGEVTGELFF.

The chain uses TRBV5-1 and TRBJ1-2; 9 nucleotides match TRBD1. Trimming cost V 4 bases and J 4 bases; bases outside gene matches: 2. CDR3 size: 13 residues. The germline gives CDR1 SGHRS, CDR2 YFSETQ. The CDR3: CASSPDRGYGYTF. Written as DNA, the CDR3 is TGCGCCAGCAGCCCGGACAGGGGCTATGGCTACACCTTC.

This chain links TRBV2 with TRBJ2-3, with D maybe TRBD2 (6 bases). The V and J ends lost 1 base and 4 bases respectively, with 6 bases between them. Germline-derived CDR1 and CDR2 are SNHLY and FYNNEI. The CDR3 runs to 13 residues. In DNA form, the CDR3 reads TGTGCCAGCAGTGAAGGGAGGGCAGATACGCAGTATTTT. Encoded protein: CASSEGRADTQYF.

J is TRBJ1-5 and V is TRBV18, with 7 positions matching TRBD1. This CDR3 region has 15 residues. In germline, CDR1 is KGHSH, CDR2 LQKENI. Trimming at V came to 3 bases and at J to 2 bases, leaving 4 bases not matched to a gene. In DNA, the CDR3 is TGTGCCAGCTCACCCGGGACAGCTGGCAATCAGCCCCAGCATTTT. Amino acid sequence: CASSPGTAGNQPQHF.

In this sample, this clone is medium-sized. V and J are TRBV14 and TRBJ2-7, with D unresolved. V was clipped by 0 bases and J by 2 bases, with 11 bases between them. The CDR3 runs to 15 residues. Looked up from germline, CDR1 is SGHDN and CDR2 is FVKESK. CDR3 nucleotides: TGTGCCAGCAGCCAAGATGGGAACAGCCCCTACGAGCAGTACTTC. Translated: CASSQDGNSPYEQYF. The whole variable domain, remainder taken from reference TRBV14 and TRBJ2-7, is EAGVTQFPSHSVIEKGQTVTLRCDPISGHDNLYWYRRVMGKEIKFLLHFVKESKQDESGMPNNRFLAERTGGTYSTLKVQPAELEDSGVYFCASSQDGNSPYEQYFGPGTRLTVT.

The chain has TRBV6-5 and TRBJ2-3; a weak D match, TRBD2 (6 bases). Germline V gene lookup returns CDR1 MNHEY and CDR2 SVGAGI. V was pared by 0 bases and J by 0 bases, with 10 bases between. This CDR3 is 16 amino acids long. The CDR3 loop is CASSYSPGTSTDTQYF. CDR3 nucleotide sequence: TGTGCCAGCAGTTACTCTCCCGGGACTAGCACAGATACGCAGTATTTT.

The chain carries TRBV7-9 and TRBJ1-6; the D is unclear. The ends were cut back, 6 bases at V and 0 bases at J, with 15 bases in the middle. This CDR3 has 17 residues. The V gene's germline CDR1 is SEHNR and CDR2 FQNEAQ (reference sequence). CDR3 region: CASSSQTVSSYNSPLHF. As DNA, the CDR3 is TGTGCCAGCAGTTCCCAAACAGTCAGCTCCTATAATTCACCCCTCCACTTT.

This clone was seen a handful of times. The CDR3 region is CASTRPTLNYGYTF. In nucleotides, the CDR3 is TGTGCCAGCACCCGCCCCACATTAAACTATGGCTACACCTTC. The rearrangement uses TRBV6-5 and TRBJ1-2, with D uncertain. The CDR3 loop spans 14 amino acids. V dropped 7 bases and J dropped 2 bases, with 14 bases sitting between them. CDR1 and CDR2 from the germline V gene are MNHEY and SVGAGI.

The J gene is TRBJ2-7, the V gene TRBV5-6; TRBD2 might be the D (5 bases). The CDR3 runs 16 residues. V lost 5 bases, J lost 0 bases, and 18 bases lay in between. Germline V gene sequence: CDR1 SGHDT, CDR2 YYEEEE. The CDR3 is CASRRSKGEGSYEQYF. The CDR3 nucleotides are TGTGCCAGCAGGCGCTCGAAAGGCGAGGGCTCCTACGAGCAGTACTTC.

The CDR3 DNA reads as TGCGCCAGCAGCTGGACCTGGACTCTTCAACGCCCCGTGGACACAGATACGCAGTATTTT. It yields the protein CASSWTWTLQRPVDTDTQYF. V is TRBV5-1 and J is TRBJ2-3, with D maybe TRBD2 (5 bases). Germline values: CDR1 SGHRS, CDR2 YFSETQ. CDR3 length: 20 residues. V dropped 3 bases and J dropped 2 bases, with 28 bases sitting between them.

The chain is built from TRBV10-1 and TRBJ2-7; 8 bases are shared with TRBD2. This CDR3 spans 15 amino acids. Germline V CDR1 and CDR2: WNHNN, SYGVQD (reference sequence). V dropped 2 bases and J dropped 3; count of bases not matched to a gene: 6. The CDR3 DNA reads TGCGCCAGCAGTGAGACGAGCGGGGGCCGCTACGAGCAGTACTTC. Its translation: CASSETSGGRYEQYF.

The chain recombines TRBV13 with TRBJ1-6; D is perhaps TRBD1 (6 bases). The CDR3 is made up of 13 amino acids. Germline values: CDR1 PRHDT, CDR2 FYEKMQ (reference sequence). V lost 8 bases to trimming and J lost 7 bases, with 12 bases between them. The CDR3 region has the DNA TGTGCCAGCGGGGGGCTGGGGAATTCACCCCTCCACTTT. Its protein is CASGGLGNSPLHF.